These 30 T cell receptor beta chains share one sample of origin, sequenced in a study of T cell repertoires in cytomegalovirus infection. TCRdb re-analysed the reads in MiXCR, keeping a single row per CDR3 protein. The sample contains 300,000 to 400,000 distinct CDR3 sequences, just under 30% of which appear only once. These TCRs are of unknown antigen specificity. This specimen consisted of cultured PBMCs, obtained from culture after CMV antigen stimulation. Every receptor here comes from a human donor in good health (CMV status not recorded). Some clones in this sample may be carry-over from other donors' samples.

This clonotype was seen a few times. The chain has TRBV11-2 and TRBJ1-6, with D possibly being TRBD1 (5 bases). The V and J ends lost 0 bases and 3 bases respectively, with 15 bases between them. Germline V gene lookup returns CDR1 SGHAT and CDR2 FQNNGV. The CDR3 extends over 18 amino acids. The CDR3 DNA reads as TGTGCCAGCAGCTTAGATTCCCCGACGAGGGGCTATAATTCACCCCTCCACTTT. This encodes CASSLDSPTRGYNSPLHF.

The sample holds many counts of this clonotype. The chain is built from TRBV9 and TRBJ1-3, with D possibly TRBD1 on 5 matching bases. Germline CDR1 reads SGDLS; CDR2 reads YYNGEE. The germline V and J ends were trimmed by 4 bases and 3 bases, with 17 bases remaining between them. This CDR3 contains 16 residues. In DNA form, the CDR3 reads TGTGCCAGCAGCCCTCGTGAAGGGGTTATTGGAAACACCATATATTTT. It codes for CASSPREGVIGNTIYF.

This chain connects TRBV18 to TRBJ1-6; D uncertain. Germline V gene sequence: CDR1 KGHSH, CDR2 LQKENI. The CDR3 has 16 amino acids. Trimming took off 1 base at V and 5 bases at J, with 12 bases between the two ends. The CDR3 spells CASSPQTLFNNSPLHF. CDR3 bases: TGTGCCAGCTCACCACAGACTCTCTTTAATAATTCACCCCTCCACTTT. Filled out from reference TRBV18 and TRBJ1-6, the complete variable domain reads NAGVMQNPRHLVRRRGQEARLRCSPMKGHSHVYWYRQLPEEGLKFMVYLQKENIIDESGMPKERFSAEFPKEGPSILRIQQVVRGDSAAYFCASSPQTLFNNSPLHFGNGTRLTVT.

This clonotype was seen a single time. The V call is TRBV6-6, the J call TRBJ1-5; unclear D gene. This CDR3 contains 16 residues. V lost 4 bases and J 3 bases, leaving 16 bases between the germline ends. Germline V gene sequence: CDR1 MNHNY, CDR2 SVGAGI (reference sequence). CDR3 in amino acids: CASSSTGVGSNQPQHF. CDR3 nucleotides: TGTGCCAGCAGTTCTACCGGGGTAGGGTCCAATCAGCCCCAGCATTTT.

The J gene is TRBJ1-5, the V gene TRBV19, with 12 bases identical to TRBD1. Germline CDR1 LNHDA, CDR2 SQIVND (reference sequence). Trimming cost V 5 bases and J 7 bases; bases outside gene matches: 3. This CDR3 is 14 amino acids long. CDR3 sequence: CASSAGTGGQPQHF. The CDR3 DNA sequence: TGTGCCAGTAGTGCCGGGACAGGGGGCCAGCCCCAGCATTTT.

The chain recombines TRBV28 with TRBJ2-1; TRBD2 agrees at 7 bases. CDR1 MDHEN and CDR2 SYDVKM come from the germline V gene. V was clipped by 9 bases and J by 2 bases; unmatched bases: 10. The CDR3 contains 15 residues. In DNA, the CDR3 is TGTGCCAGTTACACCTCCGGGACTACCTACAATGAGCAGTTCTTC. Residues: CASYTSGTTYNEQFF.

This clonotype was detected only a few times. The chain carries TRBV10-3 and TRBJ2-5, with TRBD1 matching 11 bases. CDR1 ENHRY and CDR2 SYGVKD come from the germline V gene. With V trimmed by 7 bases and J by 3 bases, 1 base remained unmatched. The length of the CDR3 is 13 residues. CDR3 protein: CAIKGQGEETQYF. The CDR3 coding sequence is TGTGCCATCAAGGGACAGGGGGAAGAGACCCAGTACTTC.

This sequence joins TRBV5-5 and TRBJ2-2; 12 bases are a match to TRBD2. Germline trimming cut 2 bases from V and 6 bases from J; bases unmatched to any gene: 5. This CDR3 comprises 16 residues. CDR1 and CDR2 from the germline V gene are SGHKS and YYEKEE (reference sequence). The CDR3 sequence is CASSFGLAGLSGELFF. CDR3 DNA sequence: TGTGCCAGCAGCTTCGGACTAGCGGGACTTTCCGGGGAGCTGTTTTTT.

This clonotype was recorded at least ten times. CDR3 sequence reads: CASSLEAGTGVQADTQYF. CDR3 bases: TGTGCCAGCAGCTTAGAAGCTGGGACAGGGGTTCAAGCAGATACGCAGTATTTT. This sequence joins TRBV7-8 and TRBJ2-3; 10 bases line up with TRBD1. The germline V gene encodes CDR1 SGHVS and CDR2 FQNEAQ. The junction had 11 bases not matched to a gene; V was cut back by 1 base and J by 4 bases. The CDR3 contains 18 residues.

This clonotype was found a few times. The CDR3 DNA reads as TGTGCCAGCAGTGAAGTAGCCGATCAGCCCCAGCATTTT. Residues: CASSEVADQPQHF. The chain joins TRBV2 to TRBJ1-5, with D uncertain. The CDR3 is 13 residues long. CDR1 is SNHLY, CDR2 FYNNEI, per germline. The ends were cut back, 1 base at V and 5 bases at J, with 6 bases in the middle.

In its sample, this clonotype was seen a few times. This sequence joins TRBV24-1 and TRBJ2-1; D gene ambiguous. Trimming cost V 1 base and J 9 bases, with 12 bases left between them. Germline CDR1 reads KGHDR; CDR2 reads SFDVKD. The CDR3 extends over 14 amino acids. CDR3: CATSDLKNGFEQFF. The CDR3 coding sequence is TGTGCCACCAGTGATTTAAAGAACGGCTTTGAGCAGTTCTTC.

The rearrangement links TRBV19 to TRBJ2-1; 11 bases are shared with TRBD2. V lost 8 bases to trimming and J lost 3 bases; unmatched junction nucleotides: 6. The CDR3 is 15 residues long. Germline values: CDR1 LNHDA, CDR2 SQIVND (reference sequence). For the CDR3, the DNA is TGTGCCAGTCAAACTAGCGGGAGTTTCTACAATGAGCAGTTCTTC. Amino acid sequence: CASQTSGSFYNEQFF.

This clonotype was picked up many times. The V call is TRBV9, the J call TRBJ2-1; D unresolved. CDR1 is SGDLS and CDR2 is YYNGEE in the germline V gene. This CDR3 contains 15 residues. V was trimmed by 0 bases and J by 3 bases, leaving 10 bases between them. In DNA, the CDR3 is TGTGCCAGCAGCGTAGCTGGATTTAGCTACAATGAGCAGTTCTTC. Protein sequence: CASSVAGFSYNEQFF. The whole variable domain, remainder taken from reference TRBV9 and TRBJ2-1, is DSGVTQTPKHLITATGQRVTLRCSPRSGDLSVYWYQQSLDQGLQFLIQYYNGEERAKGNILERFSAQQFPDLHSELNLSSLELGDSALYFCASSVAGFSYNEQFFGPGTRLTVL.

This chain uses TRBV12-3 or TRBV12-4 with TRBJ1-5, with D possibly TRBD1 on 6 matching bases. The CDR3 contains 15 residues. V was trimmed by 1 base and J by 9 bases, leaving 16 bases between them. CDR3 residues: CASSLGTRGLGPQHF. Written as DNA, the CDR3 is TGTGCCAGCAGTTTAGGGACCAGGGGTTTAGGGCCCCAGCATTTT.

The rearrangement links TRBV7-2 to TRBJ2-1, with TRBD1 matching over 7 bases. CDR3 length: 16 residues. V lost 1 base and J lost 7; bases outside the gene matches: 10. CDR1 is SGHTA, CDR2 FQGNSA, per germline. Here the CDR3 reads CASSLGRQGVRNEQFF. In DNA form, the CDR3 reads TGTGCCAGCAGCTTAGGCAGGCAGGGGGTACGGAATGAGCAGTTCTTC.

J is TRBJ1-5 and V is TRBV6-6; 11 nucleotides match TRBD1. The CDR3 consists of 15 residues. Germline values: CDR1 MNHNY, CDR2 SVGAGI (reference sequence). Trimming cost V 3 bases and J 6 bases; bases outside gene matches: 4. The CDR3 reads CASSYQGTGGQPQHF. For the CDR3, the DNA is TGTGCCAGCAGTTATCAAGGGACAGGGGGTCAGCCCCAGCATTTT.

This clonotype came up a few times. The CDR3 sequence is CASTFGTGGAAEAFF. The CDR3 coding sequence is TGTGCCAGCACCTTCGGCACAGGGGGCGCGGCTGAAGCTTTCTTT. The chain has TRBV7-6 and TRBJ1-1, with TRBD1 matching over 9 bases. Germline CDR1 is SGHVS and CDR2 is FNYEAQ. The CDR3 runs to 15 residues. J gave up 6 bases and V 7 bases, and 12 bases lay outside the gene matches. Filled out from reference TRBV7-6 and TRBJ1-1, the complete variable domain reads GAGVSQSPRYKVTKRGQDVALRCDPISGHVSLYWYRQALGQGPEFLTYFNYEAQQDKSGLPNDRFSAERPEGSISTLTIQRTEQRDSAMYRCASTFGTGGAAEAFFGQGTRLTVV.

This clonotype was counted a few times. V gene TRBV11-2 combines with J gene TRBJ2-3; tentative D call: TRBD2 (6 bases). Germline V gene data show CDR1 as SGHAT and CDR2 as FQNNGV. CDR3 length: 14 amino acids. With 5 bases removed from V and 6 bases from J, the gap between germline ends came to 15 bases. This CDR3 is CASSPLTSADTQYF. The CDR3 DNA reads as TGTGCCAGCAGCCCTTTGACTAGTGCTGATACGCAGTATTTT.

The table lists this clonotype with a count of one. This chain links TRBV6-6 with TRBJ2-2, with D perhaps TRBD1 (6 bases). Germline V CDR1 and CDR2: MNHNY, SVGAGI (reference sequence). V lost 5 bases to trimming and J lost 3 bases, with 10 bases between them. This CDR3 comprises 14 residues. The CDR3 protein is CASSRDTYTGELFF. The DNA of the CDR3 is TGTGCCAGCAGTCGGGACACGTACACCGGGGAGCTGTTTTTT.

A few counts support this clonotype. This chain uses TRBV19 with TRBJ2-1; 10 bases are a match to TRBD1. Looked up from germline, CDR1 is LNHDA and CDR2 is SQIVND (reference sequence). The trim removed 8 bases at V and 7 bases at J, leaving 14 bases unmatched. CDR3 size: 16 residues. The CDR3, as DNA: TGTGCCAGTTCTATGGCCGGGACAGGGGCTGAGAATGAGCAGTTCTTC. Translation gives CASSMAGTGAENEQFF.

In its sample, this clonotype was seen many times. The chain is built from TRBV4-1 and TRBJ1-6; 10 nucleotides match TRBD1. From germline, CDR1 is MGHRA and CDR2 YSYEKL. The length of the CDR3 is 15 residues. The V segment lost 0 bases and the J segment 8 bases; nucleotides outside the gene matches: 1. In DNA, the CDR3 is TGCGCCAGCAGCCAAGAGGGACAGGGGTATTCACCCCTCCACTTT. Translated: CASSQEGQGYSPLHF.

V gene TRBV6-6 combines with J gene TRBJ1-2; D remains ambiguous. The CDR3 covers 13 residues. V lost 8 bases and J 4 bases, leaving 14 bases between the germline ends. Per germline, CDR1 MNHNY and CDR2 SVGAGI (reference sequence). The CDR3 nucleotides are TGTGCCAGCCGTCCCGCAGTCCTCTATGGCTACACCTTC. It translates to CASRPAVLYGYTF.

This clonotype was found a few times. The rearrangement joins TRBV2 to TRBJ2-7; the match to TRBD1 covers 11 bases. The CDR3 is made up of 14 amino acids. CDR1 and CDR2 from the germline V gene are SNHLY and FYNNEI. V was clipped by 9 bases and J by 4 bases; unmatched bases: 8. CDR3 sequence reads: CASAGTGGLYEQYF. In DNA form, the CDR3 reads TGTGCCAGTGCCGGGACAGGGGGTTTATACGAGCAGTACTTC. The full variable domain, completed using reference TRBV2 and TRBJ2-7, is EPEVTQTPSHQVTQMGQEVILRCVPISNHLYFYWYRQILGQKVEFLVSFYNNEISEKSEIFDDQFSVERPDGSNFTLKIRSTKLEDSAMYFCASAGTGGLYEQYFGPGTRLTVT.

This clonotype was found a few times. The V gene is TRBV5-8, the J gene TRBJ1-2, with D perhaps TRBD1 (5 bases). Per germline, CDR1 SGHTS and CDR2 YDEGEE. The length of the CDR3 is 13 residues. Trimming took off 2 bases at V and 6 bases at J, with 11 bases between the two ends. CDR3 bases: TGTGCCAGCAGCTTCCAGGGTCACGATGGCTACACCTTC. Protein: CASSFQGHDGYTF. Complete variable domain (other parts from reference TRBV5-8 and TRBJ1-2): EAGVTQSPTHLIKTRGQQATLRCSPISGHTSVYWYQQALGLGLQFLLWYDEGEERNRGNFPPRFSGRQFPNYSSELNVNALELEDSALYLCASSFQGHDGYTFGSGTRLTVV.

The chain employs TRBV7-8 and TRBJ2-2; weak D call: TRBD2 (6 bases). This CDR3 spans 17 amino acids. V was clipped by 5 bases and J by 2 bases, with 18 bases between them. Germline CDR1 SGHVS, CDR2 FQNEAQ. CDR3 loop: CASSPQRAAANTGELFF. The CDR3 nucleotides read TGTGCCAGCAGCCCTCAGCGGGCCGCGGCTAACACCGGGGAGCTGTTTTTT.

In this sample, this clonotype turned up many times. V and J are TRBV7-6 and TRBJ2-1, with D uncertain. Trimming removed 3 bases from V and 3 bases from J, with 6 bases in between. This CDR3 has 13 residues. The germline V gene has CDR1 SGHVS and CDR2 FNYEAQ. The CDR3 here is CASSLSGYNEQFF. CDR3 DNA: TGTGCCAGCAGCTTGTCCGGCTACAATGAGCAGTTCTTC.

This chain links TRBV6-6 with TRBJ2-1; 13 positions agree with TRBD2. Germline V gives CDR1 MNHNY, CDR2 SVGAGI (reference sequence). This CDR3 is 18 amino acids long. The junction had 11 bases not matched to a gene; V was cut back by 7 bases and J by 2 bases. CDR3 sequence: CASTRSTSGRPPYNEQFF. CDR3 sequence (DNA): TGTGCCAGCACCAGATCGACTAGCGGGAGGCCTCCCTACAATGAGCAGTTCTTC.

The chain links TRBV6-1 to TRBJ1-5; D gene uncertain. The CDR3 is made up of 13 amino acids. The V end lost 5 bases, the J end lost 4 bases, and 9 bases lay between the germline ends. Per the germline V gene, CDR1 is MNHNS and CDR2 is SASEGT. The CDR3 DNA reads TGTGCCAGCAGTCATCAGGAGAATCAGCCCCAGCATTTT. Translating it yields CASSHQENQPQHF.

This clonotype was recorded many times. V gene TRBV7-2 combines with J gene TRBJ2-5; 10 bases match TRBD2. The V gene end was trimmed by 6 bases and the J gene end by 12 bases; junction bases not matched to a gene: 7. CDR1 is SGHTA, CDR2 FQGNSA, per germline. The length of the CDR3 is 12 residues. CDR3 coding DNA: TGTGCCAGCAGTCTAGCAGCGGGGGGGAAGTACTTC. Protein: CASSLAAGGKYF. The full variable domain, in which reference TRBV7-2 and TRBJ2-5 provide the parts outside the CDR3, is GAGVSQSPSNKVTEKGKDVELRCDPISGHTALYWYRQSLGQGLEFLIYFQGNSAPDKSGLPSDRFSAERTGGSVSTLTIQRTQQEDSAVYLCASSLAAGGKYFGPGTRLLVL.

The chain carries TRBV12-3 or TRBV12-4 and TRBJ2-6; tentative D call: TRBD1 (6 bases). The CDR3 has 21 amino acids. The V and J ends lost 2 bases and 0 bases respectively, with 23 bases between them. CDR3 bases: TGTGCCAGCAGTTTAAGGTCGGGTCTGGGGACACAGAGCTCTGGGGCCAACGTCCTGACTTTC. Protein: CASSLRSGLGTQSSGANVLTF.